Below are 28 T cell receptor beta chains sequenced from a single sample in a study of blood T cells in healthy people across ages. For the second PCR, which ran for roughly 6 to 12 cycles, a sample-barcoded 5' primer and a J-beta primer mix were used. TCRdb redid the calling of the 5' RACE reads with MiXCR, one entry per CDR3 protein. Altogether 1.5 million to 1.9 million distinct CDR3 sequences are present, roughly 43% being singletons, with the ten largest covering around 4%. The specimen sequenced was blood. These receptors were taken from a woman aged 18-35 years in good health.

This chain uses TRBV7-6 with TRBJ2-7; 14 bases match TRBD2. The V and J ends lost 5 bases and 5 bases, in that order; junction bases with no gene match: 5. The CDR3 has 15 amino acids. Germline V gene sequence: CDR1 SGHVS, CDR2 FNYEAQ. CDR3 in amino acids: CASSPGLAGGHEQYF. CDR3 nucleotide sequence: TGTGCCAGCAGCCCCGGACTAGCGGGAGGACACGAGCAGTACTTC.

The gene calls are TRBV6-5 and TRBJ1-5, with D perhaps matching TRBD1 (6 bases). Deletions cut 0 bases from V and 3 bases from J, with 9 bases between. Germline loops: CDR1 MNHEY, CDR2 SVGAGI. The CDR3 loop spans 15 amino acids. The CDR3 spells CASSYSGGPNQPQHF. The CDR3, as DNA: TGTGCCAGCAGTTACTCAGGGGGGCCCAATCAGCCCCAGCATTTT.

V and J are TRBV20-1 and TRBJ2-3, with 9 bases matching TRBD2. Per the germline V gene, CDR1 is DFQATT and CDR2 is SNEGSKA (reference sequence). J was trimmed by 10 bases and V by 3 bases; bases with no gene match: 8. This CDR3 spans 13 amino acids. The CDR3 nucleotides read TGCAGTGCTAGGGGTAGGACTAGCGAGGCGCAGTATTTT. Amino acids: CSARGRTSEAQYF.

The chain links TRBV10-3 to TRBJ2-5; D is uncertain. Germline values: CDR1 ENHRY, CDR2 SYGVKD. Trimming took 4 bases from V and 4 from J, leaving 16 bases between them. This CDR3 region has 15 residues. CDR3: CAISGSMSERETQYF. The CDR3 coding sequence is TGTGCCATCAGTGGGTCGATGTCCGAAAGAGAGACCCAGTACTTC.

There are a few counts of this clonotype. The rearrangement uses TRBV25-1 and TRBJ1-2, with D hard to call. Germline V CDR1 and CDR2: MGHDK, SYGVNS. V shed 2 bases and J shed 8 bases, with 9 bases lying between them. This CDR3 is built from 12 residues. CDR3: CASSEGRNGYTF. CDR3 nucleotide sequence: TGTGCCAGCAGTGAAGGGAGAAACGGCTACACCTTC.

The rearrangement links TRBV6-2 or TRBV6-3 to TRBJ1-2, with D possibly TRBD1 on 5 matching bases. The V end lost 6 bases, the J end lost 6 bases, and 11 bases lay between the germline ends. Germline CDR1 reads MNHEY; CDR2 reads SVGEGT. The CDR3 has 12 residues. CDR3 in amino acids: CASRSGVHGYTF. In nucleotides, the CDR3 is TGTGCCAGCAGGTCGGGGGTACATGGCTACACCTTC.

The gene calls are TRBV7-2 and TRBJ2-1; unclear D gene. The CDR3 loop spans 12 amino acids. Trimming removed 7 bases at V and 7 bases at J, with 11 bases between. Germline V gives CDR1 SGHTA, CDR2 FQGNSA. The CDR3 region has the DNA TGTGCCAGCAACCTGGTCGGGAATGAGCAGTTCTTC. Amino acid sequence: CASNLVGNEQFF.

The chain uses TRBV11-2 and TRBJ2-7, with D uncertain. The germline V gene has CDR1 SGHAT and CDR2 FQNNGV. Between the trimmed V and J ends, which lost 4 bases and 0 bases, there was a span of 19 bases. CDR3 length equals 17 residues. CDR3: CASSSIRGPSYSYEQYF. CDR3 DNA: TGTGCCAGCAGCTCCATCCGCGGCCCGAGTTACTCCTACGAGCAGTACTTC.

V gene TRBV29-1 combines with J gene TRBJ2-2; D not resolved. Germline V gene sequence: CDR1 SQVTM, CDR2 ANQGSEA. Trimming removed 6 bases from V and 6 bases from J, with 5 bases in between. This CDR3 spans 10 amino acids. The CDR3 nucleotides are TGCAGCGTCTTCTCCGGGGAGCTGTTTTTT. Amino acids: CSVFSGELFF.

With respect to this clonotype: Compared with germline, one end of the junction differs, possibly owing to a read error. The chain is built from TRBV28 and TRBJ2-3; D remains unclear. The CDR3 sequence is 11 residues long. In germline, CDR1 is MDHEN, CDR2 SYDVKM. CDR3 coding DNA: TGTTCCAGCAGTTTTAGCGATACGCAGTATTTT. It translates to CSSSFSDTQYF.

This chain connects TRBV7-2 to TRBJ2-3; 7 nucleotides agree with TRBD2. The V and J ends lost 3 bases and 7 bases, in that order; junction bases with no gene match: 10. CDR3 length: 15 residues. Germline CDR1 SGHTA, CDR2 FQGNSA. The chain's CDR3 is CASSFPDSGPNTQYF. The CDR3 DNA follows: TGTGCCAGCAGCTTCCCGGATAGCGGGCCAAATACGCAGTATTTT.

This chain joins TRBV15 and TRBJ1-6; D is undetermined. V was trimmed by 0 bases and J by 5 bases, leaving 14 bases between them. The CDR3 is 17 amino acids. Per the germline V gene, CDR1 is LNHNV and CDR2 is YYDKDF (reference sequence). The chain's CDR3 is CATSRDRQTLNNSPLHF. Here the CDR3 DNA reads TGTGCCACCAGCAGAGACCGACAAACGCTTAATAATTCACCCCTCCACTTT.

Worth noting for this clonotype: A much more abundant neighbour one base away suggests this may be a read error. The chain is built from TRBV20-1 and TRBJ2-1, with TRBD2 matching 15 bases. The CDR3 consists of 15 residues. Per the germline V gene, CDR1 is DFQATT and CDR2 is SNEGSKA (reference sequence). Trimming cost V 1 base and J 7 bases; bases outside gene matches: 2. CDR3 in DNA: TGCAGTGCTAGAGGGACTAGCGGGAGGGTGAATGAGCAGTTCTTC. This translates into CSARGTSGRVNEQFF.

A note on this clonotype: An end of the junction does not agree with germline; a read error may underlie this. The V gene is TRBV10-3, the J gene TRBJ1-6; 7 bases fit TRBD1. CDR3 length equals 15 residues. Germline V gene lookup returns CDR1 ENHRY and CDR2 SYGVKD. In DNA form, the CDR3 reads TGTGCCATCAGTGAGGCCGGGACAGTAAATTCACCCCCCCACTTT. It specifies CAISEAGTVNSPPHF.

To note about this clonotype: This sequence may be a read error, since a much larger clone differs from it by one base. This chain links TRBV15 with TRBJ2-4; D is undetermined. Trimming cost V 2 bases and J 1 base, with 9 bases left between them. The CDR3 spans 15 residues. CDR1 is LNHNV and CDR2 is YYDKDF in the germline V gene (reference sequence). CDR3 in amino acids: CATSRRMGAKNIQYF. The CDR3 DNA reads as TGTGCCACCAGCAGAAGGATGGGGGCCAAAAACATTCAGTACTTC.

As for this clonotype: The junction shows a germline mismatch at one end, possibly a read error. The chain carries TRBV28 and TRBJ2-5; D gene uncertain. This CDR3 has 12 amino acids. The V gene's germline CDR1 is MDHEN and CDR2 SYDVKM. In nucleotides, the CDR3 is TGTGCCGGCAGTTTAAGCCCCAATGAGCAGTACTTC. It codes for CAGSLSPNEQYF.

J is TRBJ1-1 and V is TRBV29-1, with D perhaps TRBD1 (6 bases). The CDR3 is 12 amino acids. The germline V gene has CDR1 SQVTM and CDR2 ANQGSEA. The V end was cut by 6 bases, the J end by 3 bases, with 11 bases between. The CDR3 here is CSVRGQYTEAFF. CDR3 DNA sequence: TGCAGCGTCCGGGGGCAGTACACTGAAGCTTTCTTT.

This clonotype came up a few times. The J gene is TRBJ2-1, the V gene TRBV4-2, with 7 bases that match TRBD2. The CDR3 contains 15 residues. Germline V CDR1 and CDR2: LGHNA, YNFKEQ. V was pared by 6 bases and J by 5 bases, with 10 bases of the junction left unmatched. CDR3 in DNA: TGTGCCAGCAGTCCCTGGGGGGGGGTGGACAATGAGCAGTTCTTC. The encoded protein is CASSPWGGVDNEQFF.

This clonotype was seen more than once but under ten times. The J gene is TRBJ2-1, the V gene TRBV4-1; TRBD2 matches 11 bases. J was trimmed by 7 bases and V by 1 base; bases with no gene match: 12. CDR1 is MGHRA and CDR2 is YSYEKL in the germline V gene. CDR3 size: 18 residues. The CDR3 DNA sequence: TGCGCCAGCAGCCAAGCCCGAAATAGCGGGGGGGCTGGGAATGAGCAGTTCTTC. Translated, it gives CASSQARNSGGAGNEQFF.

This clonotype has just a few counts. The rearrangement joins TRBV29-1 to TRBJ2-1; D gene ambiguous. V was trimmed by 5 bases and J by 5 bases, leaving 10 bases between them. The germline gives CDR1 SQVTM, CDR2 ANQGSEA. The CDR3 spans 12 residues. The CDR3 DNA sequence: TGCAGCGTTTTCTCGGCGGACAATGAGCAGTTCTTC. Translated, it gives CSVFSADNEQFF.

This clonotype was counted between two and nine times. The chain is built from TRBV12-3 or TRBV12-4 and TRBJ1-2; 7 nucleotides agree with TRBD1. The CDR3 totals 17 residues. With V trimmed by 4 bases and J by 0 bases, 11 bases remained unmatched. Written as DNA, the CDR3 is TGTGCCAGCAGTTCTCCGGGACAGAGGCGACCTAACTATGGCTACACCTTC. Amino acids: CASSSPGQRRPNYGYTF.

This clonotype was counted only a few times. The V call is TRBV4-3, the J call TRBJ1-6, with TRBD1 identical over 7 bases. CDR1 is LGHNA and CDR2 is YSLEER in the germline V gene. The V segment lost 2 bases and the J segment 9 bases; nucleotides outside the gene matches: 7. This CDR3 has 15 residues. The CDR3 reads CASSQRDSAISPLHF. CDR3 in DNA: TGCGCCAGCAGCCAACGGGACAGCGCCATTTCACCCCTCCACTTT.

In its sample, this clonotype was seen a few times. The J gene is TRBJ1-4, the V gene TRBV20-1; the D gene is possibly TRBD1 (5 bases). Looked up from germline, CDR1 is DFQATT and CDR2 is SNEGSKA (reference sequence). The CDR3 length is 12 residues. V lost 1 base to trimming and J lost 8 bases, with 8 bases between them. The CDR3 loop reads CSARGDSEKLFF. CDR3 DNA sequence: TGCAGTGCTAGAGGGGACTCCGAAAAACTGTTTTTT.

The chain links TRBV10-3 to TRBJ2-2; the match to TRBD2 covers 7 bases. V lost 6 bases, J lost 7 bases, and 11 bases stayed unmatched. Germline CDR1 is ENHRY and CDR2 is SYGVKD. The CDR3 consists of 15 residues. The CDR3 region has the DNA TGTGCCATCAGGAGAGGGATACCGGGGGGCGGGGAGCTGTTTTTT. Protein sequence: CAIRRGIPGGGELFF.

The J gene is TRBJ2-3, the V gene TRBV4-1; 8 positions agree with TRBD1. This CDR3 has 19 amino acids. Per germline, CDR1 MGHRA and CDR2 YSYEKL. The ends lost 4 bases at V and 1 base at J; junction bases unmatched: 16. CDR3 sequence (DNA): TGCGCCAGCAGCCGATACCTCTCCCTGACAGGGGAAGGCACAGATACGCAGTATTTT. It codes for CASSRYLSLTGEGTDTQYF.

J is TRBJ1-1 and V is TRBV7-2; no reliable D call. CDR1 is SGHTA, CDR2 FQGNSA, per germline. This CDR3 spans 12 amino acids. Trimming took 2 bases from V and 8 from J, leaving 9 bases between them. CDR3 sequence reads: CASSLYRAEAFF. The CDR3 DNA reads as TGTGCCAGCAGCTTATACAGAGCCGAAGCTTTCTTT.

This clonotype came up a few times. The J gene is TRBJ2-4, the V gene TRBV7-2; TRBD2 might be the D (5 bases). The V gene's germline CDR1 is SGHTA and CDR2 FQGNSA. This CDR3 comprises 15 residues. V gave up 5 bases and J gave up 0 bases, with 11 bases separating them. The CDR3: CASSPVGEAKNIQYF. Written as DNA, the CDR3 is TGTGCCAGCAGCCCTGTCGGGGAAGCCAAAAACATTCAGTACTTC.

Written as DNA, the CDR3 is TGTGCCAGCAGCTTCGCTTCCGGGGACAGTACGCAGTATTTT. The encoded protein is CASSFASGDSTQYF. The genes are TRBV7-2 and TRBJ2-3, with 7 bases fitting TRBD1. This CDR3 spans 14 amino acids. The V segment lost 3 bases and the J segment 8 bases; nucleotides outside the gene matches: 8. CDR1 is SGHTA and CDR2 is FQGNSA in the germline V gene. Full variable domain (remainder filled in from reference TRBV7-2 and TRBJ2-3): GAGVSQSPSNKVTEKGKDVELRCDPISGHTALYWYRQSLGQGLEFLIYFQGNSAPDKSGLPSDRFSAERTGGSVSTLTIQRTQQEDSAVYLCASSFASGDSTQYFGPGTRLTVL.